Listed here are 18 T cell receptor beta chains from one sample, sequenced in a study of T cell changes during pregnancy in multiple sclerosis. Here immunoSEQ multiplex PCR was the method, and the copy in TCRdb shows in-frame clones only, minus some. The sample consists of 57,000 or so clones, approximately 91% of them appearing once. Sequencing used peripheral blood, obtained in the second trimester of pregnancy. The receptors were gathered from a female donor with multiple sclerosis, enrolled in a pregnancy study.

V gene TRBV19 combines with J gene TRBJ1-2; D remains ambiguous. Trimming removed 3 bases from V and 8 bases from J, with 13 bases in between. CDR3 length: 13 amino acids. Per the germline V gene, CDR1 is LNHDA and CDR2 is SQIVND (reference sequence). CDR3 nucleotides: TGTGCCAGTAGTATTTACCTTGGAGGGGGCTACACCTTC. The encoded protein is CASSIYLGGGYTF.

The chain has TRBV28 and TRBJ1-6, with a weak D call TRBD1 (5 bases). The V and J ends lost 6 bases and 11 bases respectively, with 17 bases between them. Germline V CDR1 and CDR2: MDHEN, SYDVKM. CDR3 length equals 14 residues. The CDR3 sequence is CASRLTSGYAPLHF. In nucleotides, the CDR3 is TGTGCCAGCAGACTCACATCAGGGTATGCACCCCTCCACTTT.

The V gene is TRBV4-3, the J gene TRBJ2-3; no firm D call. CDR1 and CDR2 (germline): LGHNA, YSLEER. This CDR3 is built from 13 residues. The ends were cut back, 0 bases at V and 5 bases at J, with 6 bases in the middle. As DNA, the CDR3 is TGCGCCAGCAGCCAAGACCCGAGAGATACGCAGTATTTT. Its translation is CASSQDPRDTQYF.

This chain links TRBV4-3 with TRBJ1-6, with D perhaps TRBD1 (6 bases). The CDR3 length is 15 residues. Trimming left V 0 bases short and J 5 bases short, with 8 bases between. The V gene's germline CDR1 is LGHNA and CDR2 YSLEER. DNA of the CDR3: TGCGCCAGCAGCCAAGAGCGACAGGATAATTCACCCCTCCACTTT. Protein sequence: CASSQERQDNSPLHF.

The gene calls are TRBV2 and TRBJ2-2; 10 nucleotides match TRBD1. The CDR3 extends over 14 amino acids. CDR1 is SNHLY and CDR2 is FYNNEI in the germline V gene. The trim removed 4 bases at V and 6 bases at J, leaving 2 bases unmatched. The DNA of the CDR3 is TGTGCCAGCAGTGGGACAGGGGGTCCCGGGGAGCTGTTTTTT. Translated: CASSGTGGPGELFF.

CDR3: CASSIVQGLSETQYF. The CDR3 nucleotides are TGTGCCAGTAGTATTGTTCAGGGATTGTCGGAGACCCAGTACTTC. This sequence joins TRBV19 and TRBJ2-5; the D gene is possibly TRBD1 (5 bases). The CDR3 consists of 15 residues. The germline V gene encodes CDR1 LNHDA and CDR2 SQIVND (reference sequence). V dropped 3 bases and J dropped 5 bases, with 16 bases sitting between them.

The rearrangement uses TRBV10-3 and TRBJ2-5; 7 bases match TRBD1. V lost 6 bases to trimming and J lost 1 base; unmatched junction nucleotides: 8. CDR1 is ENHRY, CDR2 SYGVKD, per germline. The CDR3 is 15 residues long. As DNA, the CDR3 is TGTGCCATCAGCGCGAGGGACAGTGGCCAAGAGACCCAGTACTTC. It encodes CAISARDSGQETQYF.

This rearrangement joins TRBV28 to TRBJ2-7, with D unclear. The germline V gene has CDR1 MDHEN and CDR2 SYDVKM. The germline V and J ends were trimmed by 2 bases and 2 bases, with 10 bases remaining between them. This CDR3 contains 14 residues. Here the CDR3 DNA reads TGTGCCAGCAGTTTAGTCGCAGTAACCTACGAGCAGTACTTC. Its translation is CASSLVAVTYEQYF.

This rearrangement joins TRBV5-4 to TRBJ2-5; 10 bases map to TRBD1. V was pared by 4 bases and J by 4 bases, with 10 bases of the junction left unmatched. Per germline, CDR1 SGHNT and CDR2 YYREEE (reference sequence). CDR3 length: 16 amino acids. CDR3 nucleotides: TGTGCCAGCAGCGCTTCCGTAGGACAGGGGGGAGAGACCCAGTACTTC. Translating it yields CASSASVGQGGETQYF. The entire variable domain, with the rest obtained from reference TRBV5-4 and TRBJ2-5, is as follows: ETGVTQSPTHLIKTRGQQVTLRCSSQSGHNTVSWYQQALGQGPQFIFQYYREEENGRGNFPPRFSGLQFPNYSSELNVNALELDDSALYLCASSASVGQGGETQYFGPGTRLLVL.

The V call is TRBV9, the J call TRBJ1-2, with 8 bases lining up with TRBD1. The J segment lost 1 base and the V segment lost 3 bases, leaving 11 bases of the junction unmatched. This CDR3 region has 17 residues. Germline CDR1 and CDR2: SGDLS and YYNGEE. CDR3 sequence reads: CASSGNRGTSFNYGYTF. The DNA of the CDR3 is TGTGCCAGCAGCGGGAACAGGGGGACATCATTTAACTATGGCTACACCTTC.

The genes are TRBV14 and TRBJ2-5; TRBD2 agrees at 9 bases. The CDR3 runs 17 residues. Trimming removed 0 bases from V and 4 bases from J; junction bases left unmatched: 9. Looked up from germline, CDR1 is SGHDN and CDR2 is FVKESK. Written as DNA, the CDR3 is TGTGCCAGCAGCCAAGAGAGGGACAGCGGGGGGCCAGAGACCCAGTACTTC. Encoded protein: CASSQERDSGGPETQYF.

The chain has TRBV30 and TRBJ2-2, with 9 bases matching TRBD1. Germline V lookup: CDR1 GTSNPN, CDR2 SVGIG (reference sequence). The CDR3 runs to 17 residues. The junction had 15 bases not matched to a gene; V was cut back by 2 bases and J by 8 bases. The CDR3 DNA is TGTGCCTGGAGTACCCGGACAGGGGTGAATCTGGTGGGGGAGCTGTTTTTT. Translating gives CAWSTRTGVNLVGELFF.

The chain uses TRBV9 and TRBJ2-3; possibly TRBD2 for D (6 bases). The CDR3 contains 12 residues. Trimming cost V 5 bases and J 4 bases, with 8 bases left between them. Germline V lookup: CDR1 SGDLS, CDR2 YYNGEE. The CDR3 DNA reads TGTGCCAGCAGGGGAGGAGCAGATACGCAGTATTTT. Its protein product is CASRGGADTQYF.

The V call is TRBV7-2, the J call TRBJ1-4; D is ambiguous. Germline assignment: CDR1 SGHTA and CDR2 FQGNSA. V lost 2 bases, J lost 7 bases, and 11 bases lay in between. The CDR3 consists of 14 residues. Here the CDR3 DNA reads TGTGCCAGCAGCTTAAGCGAGTATAGTGAAAAACTGTTTTTT. Translated, it gives CASSLSEYSEKLFF.

The chain is built from TRBV27 and TRBJ1-1; a weak D match, TRBD1 (6 bases). V was pared by 5 bases and J by 5 bases, with 18 bases between. CDR3 size: 15 residues. Germline V gene lookup returns CDR1 MNHEY and CDR2 SMNVEV (reference sequence). DNA of the CDR3: TGTGCCAGCAGTCGGGGGGACAAAGTCGGAACTGAAGCTTTCTTT. Residues: CASSRGDKVGTEAFF.

The chain has TRBV27 and TRBJ2-3; D might be TRBD2 (5 bases). Germline-derived CDR1 and CDR2 are MNHEY and SMNVEV (reference sequence). V dropped 4 bases and J dropped 8 bases, with 7 bases sitting between them. CDR3 length: 11 amino acids. Written as DNA, the CDR3 is TGTGCCAGCAGTTCCGAGGGTACGCAGTATTTT. Translated: CASSSEGTQYF.

This chain links TRBV28 with TRBJ1-2; TRBD1 might be the D (6 bases). CDR3 length: 15 residues. In germline, CDR1 is MDHEN, CDR2 SYDVKM. Deletions cut 6 bases from V and 4 bases from J, with 18 bases between. CDR3 coding DNA: TGTGCCAGCAGCCTCCCTTTGGGGGGGCTCTATGGCTACACCTTC. Encoded protein: CASSLPLGGLYGYTF.

The rearrangement uses TRBV29-1 and TRBJ1-2; D is unresolved. Deletions cut 4 bases from V and 0 bases from J, with 6 bases between. The CDR3 spans 12 residues. Looked up from germline, CDR1 is SQVTM and CDR2 is ANQGSEA. CDR3 bases: TGCAGCGTTGGTGGAGCTAACTATGGCTACACCTTC. It translates to CSVGGANYGYTF.